What follows are 9 T cell receptor beta chains derived from one specimen sequenced in a study of naive and memory T cell subsets. The SP2 primer and nested alpha and beta constant region primers amplified ligated cDNA in four rounds. TCRdb re-called the 5' RACE reads with MiXCR, one entry per CDR3 protein. Of 55,000 to 70,000 distinct CDR3 sequences in the sample, over 7% were seen once. An oligonucleotide containing a UMI was ligated to the 3' end of TCR cDNA. The source is a male donor in good health.

The chain has TRBV20-1 and TRBJ2-7; 11 bases match TRBD2. From germline, CDR1 is DFQATT and CDR2 SNEGSKA (reference sequence). The junction had 4 bases not matched to a gene; V was cut back by 3 bases and J by 0 bases. CDR3 size: 15 residues. CDR3 amino acids: CSASQTSGISYEQYF. In DNA form, the CDR3 reads TGCAGTGCTAGCCAGACTAGCGGGATCTCCTACGAGCAGTACTTC.

The chain is built from TRBV19 and TRBJ2-1; D may be TRBD1 or TRBD2 (6 bases each). The length of the CDR3 is 16 residues. Germline CDR1 is LNHDA and CDR2 is SQIVND (reference sequence). V lost 3 bases and J 7 bases, leaving 19 bases between the germline ends. CDR3 bases: TGTGCCAGTAGTATGAGGGGGGCAGTCTGGGATAATGAGCAGTTCTTC. Translation: CASSMRGAVWDNEQFF. The variable domain in full, completed from reference TRBV19 and TRBJ2-1, reads DGGITQSPKYLFRKEGQNVTLSCEQNLNHDAMYWYRQDPGQGLRLIYYSQIVNDFQKGDIAEGYSVSREKKESFPLTVTSAQKNPTAFYLCASSMRGAVWDNEQFFGPGTRLTVL.

The rearrangement links TRBV30 to TRBJ2-1; TRBD2 agrees at 11 bases. Trimming removed 2 bases from V and 7 bases from J; junction bases left unmatched: 7. Germline CDR1 is GTSNPN and CDR2 is SVGIG (reference sequence). The CDR3 contains 15 residues. CDR3 sequence reads: CAWSLAGGPSNEQFF. In DNA, the CDR3 is TGTGCCTGGAGTTTAGCGGGAGGGCCTTCAAATGAGCAGTTCTTC. Complete variable domain (other parts from reference TRBV30 and TRBJ2-1): SQTIHQWPATLVQPVGSPLSLECTVEGTSNPNLYWYRQAAGRGLQLLFYSVGIGQISSEVPQNLSASRPQDRQFILSSKKLLLSDSGFYLCAWSLAGGPSNEQFFGPGTRLTVL.

This clonotype came up many times. The rearrangement links TRBV7-9 to TRBJ1-6; no firm D call. The germline CDR1 and CDR2 sequences are SEHNR and FQNEAQ (reference sequence). V dropped 7 bases and J dropped 5 bases, with 12 bases sitting between them. The CDR3 is 14 amino acids. CDR3 sequence reads: CASNRRADNSPLHF. For the CDR3, the DNA is TGTGCCAGCAATAGGAGAGCCGATAATTCACCCCTCCACTTT. The complete variable domain, with remaining parts taken from reference TRBV7-9 and TRBJ1-6, reads DTGVSQNPRHKITKRGQNVTFRCDPISEHNRLYWYRQTLGQGPEFLTYFQNEAQLEKSRLLSDRFSAERPKGSFSTLEIQRTEQGDSAMYLCASNRRADNSPLHFGNGTRLTVT.

This clonotype was seen more than once but under ten times. This rearrangement joins TRBV6-5 to TRBJ2-1; 11 bases map to TRBD2. This CDR3 is built from 16 residues. The J segment lost 3 bases and the V segment lost 2 bases, leaving 3 bases of the junction unmatched. Germline V gene data show CDR1 as MNHEY and CDR2 as SVGAGI. This CDR3 is CASSYALAGVYNEQFF. DNA of the CDR3: TGTGCCAGCAGTTACGCACTAGCGGGAGTCTACAATGAGCAGTTCTTC.

The chain employs TRBV6-6 and TRBJ1-5; a possible D gene is TRBD1 (5 bases). The ends were cut back, 2 bases at V and 6 bases at J, with 11 bases in the middle. Germline V lookup: CDR1 MNHNY, CDR2 SVGAGI (reference sequence). The CDR3 is 14 residues long. The CDR3 loop is CASSYRGEGQPQHF. In DNA form, the CDR3 reads TGTGCCAGCAGTTACCGGGGGGAGGGTCAGCCCCAGCATTTT.

The V gene is TRBV19, the J gene TRBJ2-1; 8 bases are shared with TRBD2. The germline V gene has CDR1 LNHDA and CDR2 SQIVND (reference sequence). V shed 1 base, J shed 2 bases, and the junction held 1 base outside the gene matches. The CDR3 is 15 amino acids. CDR3 sequence: CASSIGGGPYNEQFF. CDR3 DNA: TGTGCCAGTAGTATAGGCGGGGGGCCCTACAATGAGCAGTTCTTC. The whole variable domain, filled in from reference TRBV19 and TRBJ2-1, reads DGGITQSPKYLFRKEGQNVTLSCEQNLNHDAMYWYRQDPGQGLRLIYYSQIVNDFQKGDIAEGYSVSREKKESFPLTVTSAQKNPTAFYLCASSIGGGPYNEQFFGPGTRLTVL.

This clonotype was seen a handful of times. This rearrangement joins TRBV7-9 to TRBJ2-5; TRBD2 agrees at 10 bases. V was pared by 4 bases and J by 5 bases, with 10 bases of the junction left unmatched. This CDR3 comprises 16 residues. Germline V lookup: CDR1 SEHNR, CDR2 FQNEAQ (reference sequence). CDR3 residues: CASSSPTTSGMETQYF. In DNA, the CDR3 is TGTGCCAGCAGCTCCCCTACTACTAGCGGGATGGAGACCCAGTACTTC.

The chain joins TRBV11-2 to TRBJ2-3; D unclear. From germline, CDR1 is SGHAT and CDR2 FQNNGV. The CDR3 has 15 amino acids. The V and J ends lost 5 bases and 3 bases respectively, with 15 bases between them. CDR3 nucleotides: TGTGCCAGCAGCCAAATTACTCTGGCAACAGATACGCAGTATTTT. It codes for CASSQITLATDTQYF.